This T cell receptor (beta chain) comes out of a study of blood T cell repertoires in COVID-19. Study-wide context: COVID-19 samples from acute and convalescent phases originated in the United States, Italy and Spain. The analysed material was cDNA or gDNA that came from T cells, B-cell-depleted T cells, or PBMCs.

Produced via immunoSEQ multiplex PCR; TCRdb's table is partial and in-frame only. The table lists under 250,000 clones, roughly 84% of them singletons. Germline V gene lookup returns CDR1 MNHEY and CDR2 SMNVEV (reference sequence). V was shortened by 0 bases and J by 0 bases, with 6 bases between the two germline ends. The CDR3 sequence is 14 residues long. The V and J genes are TRBV27 and TRBJ2-7; no definite D call. The clonotype was recovered from a young woman who had recovered from COVID-19. Sequenced: peripheral blood. The chain's CDR3 is CASSLSHGSYEQYF. CDR3 bases: TGTGCCAGCAGTTTATCGCACGGCTCCTACGAGCAGTACTTC.